This is a list of T cell receptor beta chains from one sample in a study of T cells in Graves' hyperthyroidism and ophthalmopathy. TCRdb passed the multiplex PCR reads through MiXCR, listing each CDR3 protein once. The sample lists hundreds of thousands of distinct CDR3 sequences; around 20% were seen once. Sequenced: blood. The receptors were gathered from a young man with Graves' ophthalmopathy. CDR3s include the opening cysteine and the closing phenylalanine or tryptophan. The D gene is left open where the match is weak. Only some rows state a clone size, as once, few, many or a class for expanded clones.

.	TRBV20-1	TRBJ2-2	few	TGCAGTGCCTCGGACAGCCCAAACACCGGGGAGCTGTTTTTT	CSASDSPNTGELFF
.	TRBV7-8	TRBJ2-1	few	TGTGCCAGCAGCTTAATAGTGGGAGGCTCCTACAATGAGCAGTTCTTC	CASSLIVGGSYNEQFF
.	TRBV6-2/TRBV6-3	TRBJ2-7	few	TGTGCCAGCAGTTACGTTTCCAGGTTCTACGAGCAGTACTTC	CASSYVSRFYEQYF
.	TRBV12-3/TRBV12-4	TRBJ2-7	many	TGTGCCAGCAGTTTGGACTCCGGGACTGCCGCGCGGGAGCAGTACTTC	CASSLDSGTAAREQYF
.	TRBV19	TRBJ2-1	.	TGTGCCAGTAGACAGGCGGAGGGGTCCTACAATGAGCAGTTCTTC	CASRQAEGSYNEQFF
TRBD2	TRBV5-6	TRBJ2-5	many	TGTGCCAGCAGCGACCGGACTAAAATAGCGGGGACGATAGAGACCCAGTACTTC	CASSDRTKIAGTIETQYF
TRBD1	TRBV10-3	TRBJ2-1	many	TGTGCCACCAGACAGGGGGCGAACAATGAGCAGTTCTTC	CATRQGANNEQFF
TRBD2	TRBV6-1	TRBJ2-7	many	TGTGCCAGCGGCGCGGGAGTCTACGAGCAGTACTTC	CASGAGVYEQYF
TRBD2	TRBV29-1	TRBJ2-1	many	TGCAGCGTTCGTCCTCTAGCGGGAGTTAATGAGCAGTTCTTC	CSVRPLAGVNEQFF
TRBD1	TRBV3-1	TRBJ1-4	.	TGTGCCAGCAGCCCCGGGCAGGGGGCGCGAACTAATGAAAAACTGTTTTTT	CASSPGQGARTNEKLFF
TRBD2	TRBV15	TRBJ2-2	few	TGTGCCACCAGCAGAGTCGGGACTAGCGGGAGGATGAGGAACACCGGGGAGCTGTTTTTT	CATSRVGTSGRMRNTGELFF
.	TRBV7-3	TRBJ2-7	many	TGTGCCAGCAGCTGGGAACCCGGGACGCTTTCCGAGCAGTACTTC	CASSWEPGTLSEQYF
.	TRBV5-8	TRBJ1-5	few	TGTGCCAGCAGCCGATCGCCTAGCAATCAGCCCCAGCATTTT	CASSRSPSNQPQHF
.	TRBV18	TRBJ2-1	.	TGTGCCAGCTCATCAACGAAGGGGACTGAGCAGTTCTTC	CASSSTKGTEQFF
.	TRBV20-1	TRBJ2-5	few	TGCAGTGCTAGAAAAGGCAGCCAAGAGACCCAGTACTTC	CSARKGSQETQYF
TRBD1	TRBV20-1	TRBJ2-3	.	TGCAGTGCTAAGACAGGGGTAGATACGCAGTATTTT	CSAKTGVDTQYF
.	TRBV7-8	TRBJ2-3	.	TGTGCCAGCAGCCCGACTTGGACGGCTCTTAGCACAGATACGCAGTATTTT	CASSPTWTALSTDTQYF
.	TRBV2	TRBJ1-6	many	TGTGCCAGCACCGGGGAGGAAGGGCCTTCACCCCTCCACTTT	CASTGEEGPSPLHF
.	TRBV10-1	TRBJ2-3	.	TGCGCCAGCAGTGAGCCCGACAGTCCAGATACGCAGTATTTT	CASSEPDSPDTQYF
TRBD1	TRBV5-1	TRBJ2-5	.	TGCGCCAGCAGCTTGTACAGGGGGCTTGAAGAGACCCAGTACTTC	CASSLYRGLEETQYF
TRBD2	TRBV5-1	TRBJ2-2	.	TGCGCCAGCAGCCCGTGGACTAGCGGGGGTACGAACACCGGGGAGCTGTTTTTT	CASSPWTSGGTNTGELFF
TRBD1	TRBV20-1	TRBJ2-5	many	TGCAGTGCTAGACCGGATCCGGACAGGGGGCAAGAGACCCAGTACTTC	CSARPDPDRGQETQYF
.	TRBV12-3/TRBV12-4	TRBJ1-6	.	TGTGCCAGCAGTTTGGACCTGGTGCATTCACCCCTCCACTTT	CASSLDLVHSPLHF
.	TRBV28	TRBJ1-2	many	TGTGCCAGCAGCCTACAGGGCGCTAACTATGGCTACACCTTC	CASSLQGANYGYTF
.	TRBV27	TRBJ2-1	few	TGTGCCAGCAGTTTAAGATCGACGCCTATTAGTAGTGAGCAGTTCTTC	CASSLRSTPISSEQFF
TRBD1	TRBV5-1	TRBJ2-7	.	TGCGCCAGCAGCTCTTGGACAGGGGGGAGCTCCTACGAGCAGTACTTC	CASSSWTGGSSYEQYF
.	TRBV24-1	TRBJ2-2	many	TGTGCCACCAGGGACACGAACACCGGGGAGCTGTTTTTT	CATRDTNTGELFF
.	TRBV18	TRBJ2-1	many	TGTGCCAGCTCACTCCGGAGGGCCCATGAGCAGTTCTTC	CASSLRRAHEQFF
TRBD2	TRBV9	TRBJ2-1	few	TGTGCCAGCAGCGTAGCACTAGCGGGAGAGGCTGAGCAGTTCTTC	CASSVALAGEAEQFF
.	TRBV20-1	TRBJ1-1	.	TGCAGTGCTAAAGAATTGGATAACACTGAAGCTTTCTTT	CSAKELDNTEAFF
.	TRBV6-5	TRBJ1-5	.	TGTGCCAGCAGTTCATGGGAGAGCAATCAGCCCCAGCATTTT	CASSSWESNQPQHF
TRBD1	TRBV5-1	TRBJ2-5	.	TGCGCCAGCAGCGCCGGGACAGGGGTTGAGACCCAGTACTTC	CASSAGTGVETQYF
TRBD2	TRBV4-1	TRBJ2-1	few	TGCGCCAGCAGTGGGCTAGCGGGAGGAGAGGAGCAGTTCTTC	CASSGLAGGEEQFF
.	TRBV7-2	TRBJ1-1	.	TGTGCCAGCAGCCCAGGGGATGTGACTGAAGCTTTCTTT	CASSPGDVTEAFF
.	TRBV2	TRBJ1-5	many	TGTGCCAGCCGGTCGCACAATCAGCCCCAGCATTTT	CASRSHNQPQHF
.	TRBV11-3	TRBJ1-1	.	TGTGCCAGCAGCCTGTCTATGGGTGAAGCTTTCTTT	CASSLSMGEAFF
.	TRBV24-1	TRBJ2-3	.	TGTGCCACCAGTGATTTTCGGACTAGCACAGATACGCAGTATTTT	CATSDFRTSTDTQYF
TRBD2	TRBV27	TRBJ2-2	few	TGTGCCAGCAGTTTAACCCCACCCAGACTAGCGGGAGAGGCCGGGGAGCTGTTTTTT	CASSLTPPRLAGEAGELFF
TRBD2	TRBV7-9	TRBJ2-7	few	TGTGCCAGCAGCTTAACTAGCGGGAGTCTGATCGAGCAGTACTTC	CASSLTSGSLIEQYF
.	TRBV28	TRBJ2-5	.	TGTGCCAGCAGTTTGTGGGGCGCAGGGGAGGATCAGGAGACCCAGTACTTC	CASSLWGAGEDQETQYF